This T cell receptor (beta chain) is drawn from a study of breast tumors, draining lymph nodes, adjacent tissues. MiXCR, applied by TCRdb to the multiplex PCR reads, yields one record per CDR3 protein. Among about 100,000 distinct CDR3 sequences listed, about 20% were seen once. This clonotype was seen repeatedly, ten times or more. Antigen unknown. The lymph nodes were axillary draining lymph nodes from breast cancer patients. Study findings and constraints: Most tumor T cells seemingly derive from lymph node, then expand in tumor. Tumor and nontumor repertoires were significantly more similar in luminal-like than in basal-like breast cancer.

The CDR3 runs to 14 residues. Trimming left V 9 bases short and J 0 bases short, with 14 bases between. CDR1 is SGHTS and CDR2 is YDEGEE in the germline V gene. This chain uses TRBV5-8 with TRBJ2-3; unclear D gene. Sequencing input: axillary lymph node tissue. The TCR sequence derives from a female donor with breast cancer. Some clones in this sample may be carry-over from other donors' samples. The CDR3 coding sequence is TGTGCCATCCCCGCCGGGTTAAGCACAGATACGCAGTATTTT. It is translated as CAIPAGLSTDTQYF.